This TCR beta chain emerged from a study of T cell changes during pregnancy in multiple sclerosis. Profiled with immunoSEQ multiplex PCR; TCRdb holds only in-frame clones, not every one. The sample yields some 80,000 clones, 85% to 95% seen once. This clonotype originated in a female donor with multiple sclerosis, enrolled in a pregnancy study. The material was peripheral blood, obtained in the first trimester of pregnancy.

The chain's CDR3 is CASSFYSFPDTGELFF. The CDR3 bases are TGTGCCAGCAGCTTCTACTCATTTCCCGACACCGGGGAGCTGTTTTTT. The chain links TRBV7-2 to TRBJ2-2; unclear D gene. This CDR3 is built from 16 residues. Trimming stripped 3 bases from V and 3 bases from J, with 14 bases between. Germline V gene data show CDR1 as SGHTA and CDR2 as FQGNSA.